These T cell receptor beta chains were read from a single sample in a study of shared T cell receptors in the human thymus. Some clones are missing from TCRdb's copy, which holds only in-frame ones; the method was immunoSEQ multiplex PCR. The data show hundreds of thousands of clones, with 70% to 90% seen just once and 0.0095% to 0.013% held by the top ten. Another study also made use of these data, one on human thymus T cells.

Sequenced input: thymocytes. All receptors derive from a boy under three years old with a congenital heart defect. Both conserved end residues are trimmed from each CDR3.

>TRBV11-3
ASSLGGQGYTEAF
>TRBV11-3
ASSPRQRETTNTGELF
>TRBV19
ASSASGLAGGNEQF
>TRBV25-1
ASSPGQKEQETQY
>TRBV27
ASSLSGQGNGNTIY
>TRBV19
ASSTQTGGPYEQY
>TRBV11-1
ASSYRRPETQY
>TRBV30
AWRLVGTGGEQF
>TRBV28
ASSLWPGRKDQPQH
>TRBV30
AWSSKRVNEQF
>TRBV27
ASSFGSNEKLF
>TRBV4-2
ASSQGRFRGVTEAF
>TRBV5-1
ASSTPTSGSINEQF
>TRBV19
ASSMHAGSGSFDNEQF
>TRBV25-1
ASSLPGQGRGEYNEQF
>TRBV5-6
ASSQRQGDGEETQY
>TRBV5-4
ASSSEGTVLNTEAF
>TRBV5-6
ASSLARTGNQKQY
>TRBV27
ASSPHRAFDYGYT
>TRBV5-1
ASSPPWPLAADTDTQY
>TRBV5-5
ASSERTAAVYEQY
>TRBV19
ASSISLAGAGNEQF
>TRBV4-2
ASSQVQGVEQF
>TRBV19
ASTPSEGSDTQY
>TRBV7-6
ASSPRDRVAETQY
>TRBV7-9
AGDRGSGYGYT
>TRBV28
ASSLGELDQPQH
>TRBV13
ASSSTSDRADLETQY
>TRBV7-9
ASSSPTGRNEQF
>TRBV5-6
ASSYRDRGKEQY
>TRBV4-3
ASSQEGGRNTEAF
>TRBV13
ASSSHRVDTGELF
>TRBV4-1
ASSQELARHTDTQY
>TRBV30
AWSVRYFGETQY
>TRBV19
ASSMAGGFREQY
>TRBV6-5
AAFARESTEAF
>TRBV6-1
ASSEKGLAKPDTQY
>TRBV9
ASSANGWSSYNEQF
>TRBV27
ASSLGLAGGNEQF
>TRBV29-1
SVTRGSYEQY
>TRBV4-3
ASSPGTSDRPNTGELF
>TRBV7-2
ASSPRLALSYEQY
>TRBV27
ASSLGPHRKMNTEAF
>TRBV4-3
ASSQDPPPGRAEGYEQY
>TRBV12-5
ASGFRTGSGEKLF
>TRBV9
ASSLAPAGADTQY
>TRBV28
ASKLDNSYEQY
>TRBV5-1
ASSLGRGPYYGYT
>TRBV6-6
ASSGGGRSSYEQY
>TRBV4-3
ASSYDSPVNTGELF
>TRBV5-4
ASSLSVTSGRNGRDTQY
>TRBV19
ASSRDRGPYTGELF
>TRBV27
ASSFLRDRGARGPYEQY